A single sample is the source of the 27 T cell receptor beta chains below, sequenced in a study of blood T cell repertoires in COVID-19. Libraries were prepared by immunoSEQ multiplex PCR; TCRdb keeps only in-frame clonotypes and omits some of them. The sample shows roughly 70,000 clones, approximately 80% of them seen only once. Sequenced input: peripheral blood. These receptors all stem from a human donor in a cohort sampled during active COVID-19.

This clone occurred once. The chain uses TRBV28 and TRBJ2-7; D unresolved. V shed 6 bases and J shed 2 bases, with 5 bases lying between them. Germline-derived CDR1 and CDR2 are MDHEN and SYDVKM. This CDR3 is built from 11 residues. The CDR3 region is CASSQTYEQYF. DNA of the CDR3: TGTGCCAGCAGCCAGACCTACGAGCAGTACTTC.

The count of this clone is one. This chain joins TRBV6-5 and TRBJ2-7, with 9 bases fitting TRBD1. Germline loops: CDR1 MNHEY, CDR2 SVGAGI. Trimming took 6 bases from V and 0 from J; bases not matched to a gene: 3. The CDR3 runs to 14 residues. The CDR3 loop reads CASRGTGTSYEQYF. The DNA of the CDR3 is TGTGCCAGCAGGGGGACAGGGACCTCCTACGAGCAGTACTTC.

The V gene is TRBV10-1, the J gene TRBJ2-1; the D gene is possibly TRBD2 (5 bases). CDR3 size: 13 residues. Trimming took off 6 bases at V and 5 bases at J, with 11 bases between the two ends. The V gene's germline CDR1 is WNHNN and CDR2 SYGVQD (reference sequence). The CDR3 coding sequence is TGCGCCAGCAGAGAGGACGGGGACAATGAGCAGTTCTTC. Translating it yields CASREDGDNEQFF.

This chain uses TRBV9 with TRBJ2-3, with D possibly TRBD1 on 5 matching bases. Germline values: CDR1 SGDLS, CDR2 YYNGEE. Trimming shortened V by 0 bases and J by 1 base, and 18 bases separated the two germline ends. This CDR3 is built from 18 residues. CDR3 nucleotides: TGTGCCAGCAGCGTAGATTTCAGGGCTTTATCTGGCACAGATACGCAGTATTTT. It encodes CASSVDFRALSGTDTQYF.

This clone showed up just once. The chain employs TRBV5-1 and TRBJ2-1; 8 bases are a match to TRBD2. V lost 3 bases to trimming and J lost 9 bases; unmatched junction nucleotides: 11. The CDR3 consists of 15 residues. Germline CDR1 and CDR2: SGHRS and YFSETQ. CDR3 nucleotide sequence: TGCGCCAGCAGCTCCGACAGCGGGAGTAGGAGTGAGCAGTTCTTC. Its translation: CASSSDSGSRSEQFF.

This sequence joins TRBV6-6 and TRBJ1-6, with D hard to call. V lost 6 bases and J lost 5, with 11 bases in between. The CDR3 sequence is 14 residues long. The germline V gene has CDR1 MNHNY and CDR2 SVGAGI (reference sequence). CDR3 loop: CASSLIPNNSPLHF. The CDR3 DNA reads TGTGCCAGCAGCCTGATCCCTAATAATTCACCCCTCCACTTT.

The J gene is TRBJ1-3, the V gene TRBV19; D perhaps matches TRBD1 (6 bases). Germline CDR1 is LNHDA and CDR2 is SQIVND (reference sequence). This CDR3 is 14 amino acids long. V lost 5 bases, J lost 3 bases, and 11 bases lay in between. CDR3 in amino acids: CASSLRGIGNTIYF. The CDR3 coding sequence is TGTGCCAGTAGTCTCAGGGGTATTGGAAACACCATATATTTT.

In its sample, this clone was seen once. The rearrangement joins TRBV10-3 to TRBJ2-7; 12 positions agree with TRBD2. The J segment lost 5 bases and the V segment lost 6 bases, leaving 5 bases of the junction unmatched. The germline CDR1 and CDR2 sequences are ENHRY and SYGVKD. This CDR3 spans 14 amino acids. The CDR3 is CAISPGLAGHEQYF. DNA of the CDR3: TGTGCCATCAGCCCGGGACTAGCGGGTCACGAGCAGTACTTC.

The chain is built from TRBV12-2 and TRBJ2-4; the D call TRBD2 from the table was never checked on the DNA. TRBV12-2 is termed a pseudogene. This CDR3 has 17 residues. CDR3 DNA sequence: TGTGCAAGTCGCACCCGGATGCACGGACTGGCCAAAAACATTCAGTACTTC. Translation gives CASRTRMHGLAKNIQYF.

This clone was found once. The chain recombines TRBV7-2 with TRBJ1-5; D not certain. V lost 2 bases, J lost 0 bases, and 8 bases lay in between. The CDR3 spans 15 residues. Per the germline V gene, CDR1 is SGHTA and CDR2 is FQGNSA. DNA for the CDR3: TGTGCCAGCAGCTTATCGCAGAATAGCAATCAGCCCCAGCATTTT. This codes for CASSLSQNSNQPQHF.

The chain is built from TRBV6-1 and TRBJ2-3; 7 bases fit TRBD2. From germline, CDR1 is MNHNS and CDR2 SASEGT. The CDR3 has 14 residues. V was pared by 3 bases and J by 5 bases, with 5 bases of the junction left unmatched. The CDR3 reads CASSEAAGLDTQYF. In DNA, the CDR3 is TGTGCCAGCAGTGAGGCAGCGGGATTAGATACGCAGTATTTT.

The rearrangement links TRBV14 to TRBJ2-7; 8 bases agree with TRBD2. The trim removed 0 bases at V and 2 bases at J, leaving 6 bases unmatched. The CDR3 consists of 16 residues. CDR1 and CDR2 (germline): SGHDN, FVKESK. Here the CDR3 reads CASSQESGSLAYEQYF. The CDR3 DNA sequence: TGTGCCAGCAGCCAAGAAAGCGGGAGTTTGGCCTACGAGCAGTACTTC.

The J gene is TRBJ2-1, the V gene TRBV6-1, with D possibly being TRBD1 (6 bases). The V gene's germline CDR1 is MNHNS and CDR2 SASEGT. V lost 3 bases to trimming and J lost 7 bases, with 10 bases between them. The CDR3 is made up of 13 amino acids. CDR3 in amino acids: CASSEGAGNEQFF. The CDR3 nucleotides read TGTGCCAGCAGTGAGGGGGCAGGGAATGAGCAGTTCTTC.

This chain joins TRBV7-2 and TRBJ2-5; 12 positions match TRBD2. Germline CDR1 SGHTA, CDR2 FQGNSA. Trimming removed 1 base from V and 7 bases from J; junction bases left unmatched: 10. This CDR3 contains 17 residues. CDR3 loop: CASSLGLAGGAGGTQYF. CDR3 coding DNA: TGTGCCAGCAGCTTAGGGCTAGCGGGAGGGGCCGGGGGGACCCAGTACTTC.

The gene calls are TRBV5-6 and TRBJ2-3; D remains unclear. Trimming left V 3 bases short and J 8 bases short, with 25 bases between. The CDR3 runs 17 residues. Germline CDR1 reads SGHDT; CDR2 reads YYEEEE. The CDR3 DNA reads as TGTGCCAGCAGCTCGCAGCTAGTTGTCGCTCCTCCTGGTACGCAGTATTTT. This encodes CASSSQLVVAPPGTQYF. The full variable domain, with the rest looked up from reference TRBV5-6 and TRBJ2-3, is DAGVTQSPTHLIKTRGQQVTLRCSPKSGHDTVSWYQQALGQGPQFIFQYYEEEERQRGNFPDRFSGHQFPNYSSELNVNALLLGDSALYLCASSSQLVVAPPGTQYFGPGTRLTVL.

This clone was counted between two and nine times. V and J are TRBV6-5 and TRBJ1-1; 8 bases line up with TRBD1. V shed 4 bases and J 4 bases; nucleotides not matched to a gene: 8. Germline lookup yields CDR1 MNHEY and CDR2 SVGAGI. CDR3 length: 15 amino acids. The CDR3 reads CASSSPHTGGTEAFF. In DNA, the CDR3 is TGTGCCAGCAGTTCCCCGCATACAGGGGGCACTGAAGCTTTCTTT.

This clone appeared many times. The chain couples TRBV29-1 to TRBJ2-5; a weak D match, TRBD2 (6 bases). V was trimmed by 4 bases and J by 5 bases, leaving 11 bases between them. Germline V lookup: CDR1 SQVTM, CDR2 ANQGSEA. The CDR3 loop spans 12 amino acids. The CDR3 bases are TGCAGCGTTGGGAGGGGCGAGGAGACCCAGTACTTC. The encoded protein is CSVGRGEETQYF.

The chain joins TRBV2 to TRBJ2-3; D possibly corresponds to TRBD1 (6 bases). Trimming stripped 3 bases from V and 2 bases from J, with 12 bases between. The CDR3 is made up of 15 amino acids. Germline-derived CDR1 and CDR2 are SNHLY and FYNNEI. CDR3 region: CASSDRGSYTDTQYF. Here the CDR3 DNA reads TGTGCCAGCAGTGACAGGGGATCCTACACAGATACGCAGTATTTT.

This chain links TRBV25-1 with TRBJ1-2; TRBD1 aligns across 11 bases. Trimming removed 6 bases from V and 6 bases from J; junction bases left unmatched: 6. This CDR3 is built from 14 residues. CDR1 is MGHDK, CDR2 SYGVNS, per germline. The CDR3 sequence is CASRSGQGADGYTF. The CDR3 DNA reads TGTGCCAGCAGAAGCGGACAGGGGGCTGATGGCTACACCTTC.

The V call is TRBV6-5, the J call TRBJ1-1; possible D gene TRBD1, 6 bases. This CDR3 contains 12 residues. Germline V CDR1 and CDR2: MNHEY, SVGAGI. Trimming shortened V by 11 bases and J by 3 bases, and 13 bases separated the two germline ends. The CDR3 nucleotides read TGTGCCGCCTCAGGGGAGTACACTGAAGCTTTCTTT. Translating it yields CAASGEYTEAFF.

This chain connects TRBV5-1 to TRBJ2-7; TRBD1 matches 9 bases. The CDR3 covers 14 residues. Losses at the gene ends were 4 bases for V and 3 bases for J; bases not matched to a gene: 5. Germline-derived CDR1 and CDR2 are SGHRS and YFSETQ. The CDR3: CASSRTGDHYEQYF. CDR3 nucleotide sequence: TGCGCCAGCAGCCGGACAGGGGATCACTACGAGCAGTACTTC.

In this sample, this clone turned up a few times. The chain couples TRBV6-5 to TRBJ2-7; TRBD2 agrees at 12 bases. This CDR3 has 14 residues. The germline V gene has CDR1 MNHEY and CDR2 SVGAGI. Trimming at V came to 4 bases and at J to 4 bases, leaving 2 bases not matched to a gene. CDR3 DNA: TGTGCCAGCAGTTCACTAGCGGGAGGTTACGAGCAGTACTTC. This encodes CASSSLAGGYEQYF.

This chain connects TRBV28 to TRBJ2-3; 7 bases agree with TRBD2. There are 12 residues in the CDR3. J gave up 2 bases and V 8 bases, and 1 base lay outside the gene matches. The germline V gene has CDR1 MDHEN and CDR2 SYDVKM. CDR3 in amino acids: CASGRATDTQYF. CDR3 bases: TGTGCCAGCGGGAGGGCCACAGATACGCAGTATTTT. The whole variable domain, remainder taken from reference TRBV28 and TRBJ2-3, is DVKVTQSSRYLVKRTGEKVFLECVQDMDHENMFWYRQDPGLGLRLIYFSYDVKMKEKGDIPEGYSVSREKKERFSLILESASTNQTSMYLCASGRATDTQYFGPGTRLTVL.

The rearrangement uses TRBV4-1 and TRBJ2-2; 7 bases map to TRBD2. CDR3 length: 17 residues. Germline CDR1 MGHRA, CDR2 YSYEKL. The trim removed 1 base at V and 3 bases at J, leaving 8 bases unmatched. CDR3 protein: CASSQGASGYDTGELFF. The CDR3 region has the DNA TGCGCCAGCAGCCAAGGGGCTAGCGGTTACGACACCGGGGAGCTGTTTTTT.

This clone has only a few counts. The rearrangement joins TRBV6-2 or TRBV6-3 to TRBJ2-7; 10 nucleotides match TRBD2. Trimming took 4 bases from V and 4 from J; bases not matched to a gene: 7. From germline, CDR1 is MNHEY and CDR2 SVGEGT. The CDR3 loop spans 15 amino acids. This chain's CDR3 is CASSSPGLALYEQYF. The CDR3 DNA reads TGTGCCAGCAGTTCCCCGGGACTAGCGCTATACGAGCAGTACTTC.

The chain combines TRBV27 with TRBJ2-5; TRBD2 agrees at 8 bases. Germline-derived CDR1 and CDR2 are MNHEY and SMNVEV (reference sequence). This CDR3 is 16 amino acids long. V trimming: 4 bases; J trimming: 3 bases; junction bases outside the gene matches: 10. The chain's CDR3 is CASSSLPGLGEETQYF. The CDR3 nucleotides read TGTGCCAGCAGTTCGTTACCGGGACTAGGGGAAGAGACCCAGTACTTC.

The rearrangement links TRBV3-1 (or the pseudogene TRBV3-2) to TRBJ1-6; maybe TRBD1 (5 bases). Germline lookup yields CDR1 LGHDT and CDR2 YNNKEL (reference sequence). The CDR3 extends over 14 amino acids. Deletions cut 5 bases from V and 5 bases from J, with 10 bases between. The CDR3 DNA reads TGTGCCAGCAGCTTCCCGGACAATAATTCACCCCTCCACTTT. Amino acid sequence: CASSFPDNNSPLHF.